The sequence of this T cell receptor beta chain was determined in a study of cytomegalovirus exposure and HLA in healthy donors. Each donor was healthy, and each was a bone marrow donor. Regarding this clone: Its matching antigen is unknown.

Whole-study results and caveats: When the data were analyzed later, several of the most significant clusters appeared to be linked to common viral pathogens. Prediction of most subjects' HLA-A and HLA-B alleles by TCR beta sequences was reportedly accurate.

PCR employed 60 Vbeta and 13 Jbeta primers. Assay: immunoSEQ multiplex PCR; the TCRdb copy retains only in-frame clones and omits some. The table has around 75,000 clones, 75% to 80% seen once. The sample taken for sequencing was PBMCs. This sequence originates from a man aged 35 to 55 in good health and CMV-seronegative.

The CDR3 sequence is CASSPSGGYQPQHF. CDR3 DNA sequence: TGTGCCAGCTCACCTTCAGGGGGCTATCAGCCCCAGCATTTT. The rearrangement joins TRBV18 to TRBJ1-5; 8 bases are shared with TRBD1. V trimming: 3 bases; J trimming: 5 bases; junction bases outside the gene matches: 3. The CDR3 covers 14 residues. Germline CDR1 and CDR2: KGHSH and LQKENI.